This T cell receptor (beta chain) was recorded in a study of cytomegalovirus exposure and HLA in healthy donors. General study points: A later look showed TCR association rates differing by HLA locus, highest for DRB1 and lowest for HLA-C.

The CDR3 spans 16 residues. Germline V gene sequence: CDR1 LNHNV, CDR2 YYDKDF (reference sequence). V dropped 0 bases and J dropped 5; count of bases not matched to a gene: 6. Vbeta (60) and Jbeta (13) primers were used in the PCR. The repertoire was sequenced with immunoSEQ multiplex PCR; TCRdb's copy has only in-frame clones and lacks some. The sample lists 100,000 to 120,000 clones, around 85% seen once, with about 1.8% in the top ten. Although they were nominally healthy when sampled, donors likely had unrecorded immune exposures. A word on this clone: Its antigen is not known.

Sequencing was done on a sample of PBMCs. The rearrangement joins TRBV15 to TRBJ1-4; 7 bases are shared with TRBD1. This sequence originates from a man in his forties in good health and CMV-seronegative. Written as DNA, the CDR3 is TGTGCCACCAGCAGAGAGGCAGGGGGGCGGAATGAAAAACTGTTTTTT. It is translated as CATSREAGGRNEKLFF.